This T cell receptor beta chain comes out of a study of blood T cell repertoires in COVID-19. The wider study: T cells, B-cell-depleted T cells, or PBMCs provided the cDNA or gDNA that served as material.

Assay used: immunoSEQ multiplex PCR; TCRdb lists only in-frame clones, some missing. Of a few hundred thousand clones detected, almost 90% appear once; the ten largest clones hold around 15%. Germline values: CDR1 MNHEY, CDR2 SMNVEV (reference sequence). The V and J ends lost 3 bases and 4 bases respectively, with 9 bases between them. This CDR3 comprises 13 residues. The rearrangement links TRBV27 to TRBJ2-5, with a tentative D call TRBD2 (6 bases). Sequenced sample: PBMCs or T cells enriched from blood (not recorded which). The TCR comes from a young man who had been exposed to COVID-19. CDR3 DNA: TGTGCCAGCAGTTTCATAGCGGTAGAGACCCAGTACTTC. Its translation: CASSFIAVETQYF.